The 32 T cell receptor beta chains in this list originate from one sample, sequenced in a study of T-cell reconstitution after alpha-beta-depleted transplantation in children. During its preparation, the TCRbeta library received unique molecular identifiers. TCRdb re-called the PCR reads through MiXCR, storing one row per CDR3 protein. Among around 670,000 distinct CDR3 sequences listed, 13% were seen once. Specimen: PBMCs, collected before TCRalphabeta/CD19-depleted stem cell transplant. Receptor source: a girl aged 2-10 years with congenital amegakaryocytic thrombocytopenia, due to receive a stem cell transplant.

This clonotype was detected ten times or more. V gene TRBV20-1 combines with J gene TRBJ1-1; the D is unclear. CDR1 DFQATT and CDR2 SNEGSKA come from the germline V gene (reference sequence). Trimming removed 5 bases at V and 0 bases at J, with 16 bases between. The CDR3 is 15 amino acids. This CDR3 reads CSAQTSDGMNTEAFF. In DNA form, the CDR3 reads TGCAGTGCTCAGACCTCAGACGGAATGAACACTGAAGCTTTCTTT.

V and J are TRBV7-9 and TRBJ2-5; D perhaps matches TRBD1 (5 bases). This CDR3 is 15 amino acids long. Trimming pared 5 bases from V and 0 bases from J, leaving 13 bases between. Per the germline V gene, CDR1 is SEHNR and CDR2 is FQNEAQ (reference sequence). CDR3 DNA sequence: TGTGCCAGCAGCCCAGGGCTTGTCTACCAAGAGACCCAGTACTTC. Translation gives CASSPGLVYQETQYF.

This clonotype was observed at least ten times. The rearrangement joins TRBV7-8 to TRBJ1-1; perhaps TRBD1 as D (6 bases). Trimming took off 4 bases at V and 4 bases at J, with 16 bases between the two ends. The CDR3 loop spans 15 amino acids. CDR1 and CDR2 from the germline V gene are SGHVS and FQNEAQ. CDR3 sequence: CASSSLMDSLTEAFF. In DNA form, the CDR3 reads TGTGCCAGCAGCTCCCTGATGGACAGTCTCACTGAAGCTTTCTTT.

This clonotype was detected once. A clone one base away is much larger, so this may be a read error. The V gene is TRBV5-1, the J gene TRBJ2-2; D may be TRBD2 (6 bases). This CDR3 is built from 16 residues. Germline loops: CDR1 SGHRS, CDR2 YFSETQ. The CDR3 loop is CASGPETSTGTGGLFF. CDR3 bases: TGCGCCAGCGGACCCGAGACTAGTACGGGGACCGGGGGGCTGTTTTTT.

This clonotype was recorded at least ten times. The chain carries TRBV10-2 and TRBJ2-3; 8 bases fit TRBD2. The CDR3 loop spans 15 amino acids. CDR1 is WSHSY, CDR2 SAAADI, per germline. J was trimmed by 3 bases and V by 8 bases; bases with no gene match: 10. The CDR3, as DNA: TGCGCCAGCCAGCGAAGGGCGGGAGGAACAGATACGCAGTATTTT. Its protein is CASQRRAGGTDTQYF.

This clonotype has more than one count but fewer than ten. The chain couples TRBV4-2 to TRBJ2-7; 8 bases map to TRBD1. The ends lost 0 bases at V and 4 bases at J; junction bases unmatched: 8. The germline V gene has CDR1 LGHNA and CDR2 YNFKEQ. This CDR3 is 16 amino acids long. The CDR3 is CASSQDFQGAVYEQYF. CDR3 nucleotide sequence: TGTGCCAGCAGCCAAGATTTCCAGGGGGCGGTTTACGAGCAGTACTTC.

This clonotype was seen at least ten times. The gene calls are TRBV6-1 and TRBJ2-1; 7 bases agree with TRBD1. The germline V gene encodes CDR1 MNHNS and CDR2 SASEGT. Trimming cost V 4 bases and J 4 bases; bases outside gene matches: 16. The CDR3 is 18 amino acids. The CDR3 loop reads CASSARAGGGPLYNEQFF. DNA of the CDR3: TGTGCCAGCAGTGCCCGGGCAGGGGGTGGTCCCTTATACAATGAGCAGTTCTTC.

The V gene is TRBV3-1, the J gene TRBJ1-1, with D perhaps matching TRBD1 (6 bases). This CDR3 region has 17 residues. Germline CDR1 LGHDT, CDR2 YNNKEL (reference sequence). Trimming shortened V by 4 bases and J by 0 bases, and 18 bases separated the two germline ends. CDR3 in amino acids: CASSPREGGGMNTEAFF. CDR3 coding DNA: TGTGCCAGCAGCCCCAGGGAGGGGGGCGGGATGAACACTGAAGCTTTCTTT. Complete variable domain (other parts from reference TRBV3-1 and TRBJ1-1): DTAVSQTPKYLVTQMGNDKSIKCEQNLGHDTMYWYKQDSKKFLKIMFSYNNKELIINETVPNRFSPKSPDKAHLNLHINSLELGDSAVYFCASSPREGGGMNTEAFFGQGTRLTVV.

In this sample, this clonotype turned up many times. The CDR3 sequence is CASSETGNTAFF. The CDR3, as DNA: TGTGCCAGCAGTGAAACAGGGAATACGGCTTTCTTT. V usage is TRBV27 and J usage is TRBJ1-1; perhaps TRBD1 as D (6 bases). The CDR3 length is 12 residues. V lost 5 bases and J 11 bases, leaving 15 bases between the germline ends. CDR1 and CDR2 (germline): MNHEY, SMNVEV (reference sequence).

This rearrangement joins TRBV4-1 to TRBJ2-7; 7 bases are shared with TRBD2. The V segment lost 2 bases and the J segment 2 bases; nucleotides outside the gene matches: 9. The CDR3 is 16 residues long. Looked up from germline, CDR1 is MGHRA and CDR2 is YSYEKL. CDR3 residues: CASSQPREKSAYEQYF. DNA of the CDR3: TGCGCCAGCAGCCAACCGCGGGAGAAGTCTGCCTACGAGCAGTACTTC.

The rearrangement uses TRBV7-9 and TRBJ2-7; the D gene is possibly TRBD1 (5 bases). Looked up from germline, CDR1 is SEHNR and CDR2 is FQNEAQ (reference sequence). CDR3 length: 14 residues. V gave up 0 bases and J gave up 5 bases, with 11 bases separating them. The DNA of the CDR3 is TGTGCCAGCAGCTTAGCGACAGCTCAAGACGAGCAGTACTTC. This codes for CASSLATAQDEQYF.

This clonotype was seen many times. The chain's CDR3 is CAISESIGPAYNEQFF. CDR3 sequence (DNA): TGTGCCATCAGTGAGTCGATCGGTCCCGCGTACAATGAGCAGTTCTTC. The gene calls are TRBV10-3 and TRBJ2-1; D not certain. The CDR3 has 16 amino acids. V was cut by 0 bases and J by 4 bases, with 13 bases left in between. The germline CDR1 and CDR2 sequences are ENHRY and SYGVKD.

The gene calls are TRBV7-8 and TRBJ1-2; 7 bases align to TRBD1. V trimming: 1 base; J trimming: 0 bases; junction bases outside the gene matches: 8. This CDR3 comprises 17 residues. The V gene's germline CDR1 is SGHVS and CDR2 FQNEAQ. Here the CDR3 reads CASSLVRTGPANYGYTF. CDR3 in DNA: TGTGCCAGCAGCTTAGTACGGACAGGCCCTGCTAACTATGGCTACACCTTC.

Many counts were recorded for this clonotype. This chain links TRBV20-1 with TRBJ1-6, with a possible D match to TRBD1 (6 bases). V was pared by 1 base and J by 8 bases, with 18 bases between. The CDR3 consists of 16 residues. CDR1 is DFQATT and CDR2 is SNEGSKA in the germline V gene (reference sequence). CDR3 sequence: CSARVEGRGLYSPLHF. In DNA form, the CDR3 reads TGCAGTGCTAGAGTGGAGGGGAGGGGGTTGTATTCACCCCTCCACTTT.

This chain uses TRBV4-1 with TRBJ2-2; either TRBD1 or TRBD2 may fit D (6 bases each). Germline V lookup: CDR1 MGHRA, CDR2 YSYEKL. Trimming removed 1 base at V and 4 bases at J, with 10 bases between. The CDR3 has 15 amino acids. The CDR3 DNA sequence: TGCGCCAGCAGCCAAGTTGGGGGGCGCACCGGGGAGCTGTTTTTT. This gives the protein CASSQVGGRTGELFF.

This chain links TRBV3-1 with TRBJ2-4; possibly TRBD1 for D (6 bases). Per the germline V gene, CDR1 is LGHDT and CDR2 is YNNKEL (reference sequence). Trimming shortened V by 4 bases and J by 5 bases, and 24 bases separated the two germline ends. The CDR3 is made up of 18 amino acids. The chain's CDR3 is CASSRTKLVQGYENIQYF. The CDR3 DNA reads TGTGCCAGCAGCCGTACCAAACTAGTACAGGGATACGAAAACATTCAGTACTTC.

The chain couples TRBV28 to TRBJ2-3, with TRBD2 as a possible D gene (6 bases). CDR1 is MDHEN and CDR2 is SYDVKM in the germline V gene. The length of the CDR3 is 17 residues. Trimming shortened V by 2 bases and J by 6 bases, and 21 bases separated the two germline ends. In DNA form, the CDR3 reads TGTGCCAGCAGTTTAGACGCTAGCAGCCCAGGAGGGGATACGCAGTATTTT. Its translation is CASSLDASSPGGDTQYF.

This clonotype was observed many times. The chain joins TRBV20-1 to TRBJ1-2; 9 bases are a match to TRBD1. This CDR3 is built from 13 residues. From germline, CDR1 is DFQATT and CDR2 SNEGSKA (reference sequence). The V segment lost 4 bases and the J segment 6 bases; nucleotides outside the gene matches: 6. The CDR3 sequence: CSANPGTGHGYTF. The CDR3 bases are TGCAGTGCTAACCCCGGGACAGGGCATGGCTACACCTTC.

On this clonotype itself: This may be a read error, as it is one base from a much larger clone. The V gene is TRBV20-1, the J gene TRBJ1-2; no reliable D call. From germline, CDR1 is DFQATT and CDR2 SNEGSKA (reference sequence). The CDR3 runs to 13 residues. CDR3 loop: CSALRPERYGDTF. In DNA, the CDR3 is TGCAGTGCGTTGAGACCGGAGCGCTATGGCGACACCTTC.

This clonotype was counted only a few times. The chain joins TRBV12-3 or TRBV12-4 to TRBJ1-6; D not resolved. Trimming shortened V by 4 bases and J by 0 bases, and 4 bases separated the two germline ends. The CDR3 is 14 residues long. The CDR3 loop reads CASSYSSYNSPLHF. DNA for the CDR3: TGTGCCAGCAGTTACAGCTCCTATAATTCACCCCTCCACTTT.

V and J are TRBV6-2 or TRBV6-3 and TRBJ2-7; D remains ambiguous. CDR3 length: 11 residues. The germline V gene encodes CDR1 MNHEY and CDR2 SVGEGT. V was cut by 7 bases and J by 3 bases, with 7 bases left in between. CDR3 sequence: CASNTGYEQYF. For the CDR3, the DNA is TGTGCCAGCAACACTGGCTACGAGCAGTACTTC.

This clonotype was counted at least ten times. At one of its ends the junction is not consistent with the germline gene, which may arise from a read error. V gene TRBV10-3 combines with J gene TRBJ2-6; D is unresolved. This CDR3 is 15 amino acids long. The germline V gene encodes CDR1 ENHRY and CDR2 SYGVKD. The chain's CDR3 is CAISELFSGANVLTF. The CDR3 nucleotides are TGTGCCATCAGTGAGTTGTTCTCTGGTGCCAACGTCCTGACTTTC.

In this sample, this clonotype turned up once. The J gene is TRBJ2-1, the V gene TRBV28, with 12 nucleotides matching TRBD2. Unmatched junction bases numbered 5, after V lost 11 bases and J lost 3 bases. The CDR3 extends over 14 amino acids. From germline, CDR1 is MDHEN and CDR2 SYDVKM. CDR3 amino acids: CAAWGLAGYNEQFF. CDR3 nucleotides: TGTGCCGCGTGGGGACTAGCGGGCTACAATGAGCAGTTCTTC.

This chain joins TRBV20-1 and TRBJ1-5; D is unclear. Looked up from germline, CDR1 is DFQATT and CDR2 is SNEGSKA (reference sequence). This CDR3 is 15 amino acids long. Deletions cut 1 base from V and 2 bases from J, with 12 bases between. The CDR3 loop is CSARVGRLGNQPQHF. The CDR3 nucleotides are TGCAGTGCTAGAGTGGGCAGGTTAGGCAATCAGCCCCAGCATTTT.

The chain couples TRBV5-6 to TRBJ2-7; D gene unclear. Germline lookup yields CDR1 SGHDT and CDR2 YYEEEE. The CDR3 loop spans 14 amino acids. The ends were cut back, 3 bases at V and 2 bases at J, with 12 bases in the middle. In DNA form, the CDR3 reads TGTGCCAGCAGCTGGACGGGCCTCCCCTACGAGCAGTACTTC. As protein: CASSWTGLPYEQYF. Full variable domain (remainder filled in from reference TRBV5-6 and TRBJ2-7): DAGVTQSPTHLIKTRGQQVTLRCSPKSGHDTVSWYQQALGQGPQFIFQYYEEEERQRGNFPDRFSGHQFPNYSSELNVNALLLGDSALYLCASSWTGLPYEQYFGPGTRLTVT.

V and J are TRBV27 and TRBJ2-3; 7 positions match TRBD2. With 6 bases clipped from V and 3 bases from J, the junction kept 9 bases outside the gene matches. The length of the CDR3 is 15 residues. The germline CDR1 and CDR2 sequences are MNHEY and SMNVEV (reference sequence). The CDR3 spells CASSQSGGSTDTQYF. CDR3 nucleotides: TGTGCCAGCAGCCAGTCCGGCGGGAGTACAGATACGCAGTATTTT.

Remarks on this clonotype: Since a much larger clone is just one base distant, this may be a read error. The chain carries TRBV29-1 and TRBJ1-2; TRBD1 is a possible D gene (6 bases). The CDR3 has 12 amino acids. Germline V gene sequence: CDR1 SQVTM, CDR2 ANQGSEA. The CDR3 DNA follows: TGCAGCGTTGTGGGGGCACACGGTGGCGACACCTTC. Translating it yields CSVVGAHGGDTF.

This clonotype was observed at least ten times. The genes are TRBV12-3 or TRBV12-4 and TRBJ2-1; 15 bases map to TRBD2. V was clipped by 5 bases and J by 9 bases; unmatched bases: 8. The CDR3 covers 16 residues. CDR3 bases: TGTGCCAGCAGTGGAGGACTAGCGGGAGGGGACGGTGAGCAGTTCTTC. It codes for CASSGGLAGGDGEQFF.

This clonotype was picked up many times. The chain employs TRBV28 and TRBJ2-1; D could derive from TRBD1 or TRBD2 (5 bases each). The CDR3 spans 16 residues. Trimming shortened V by 3 bases and J by 4 bases, and 16 bases separated the two germline ends. Germline V lookup: CDR1 MDHEN, CDR2 SYDVKM. CDR3 DNA sequence: TGTGCCAGCAGTTTTGAAAGGGACCCGGGATACAATGAGCAGTTCTTC. It encodes CASSFERDPGYNEQFF.

This clonotype was recorded a few times. The chain employs TRBV11-2 and TRBJ2-7; tentative D call: TRBD1 (6 bases). Trimming removed 3 bases from V and 2 bases from J, with 11 bases in between. CDR1 and CDR2 (germline): SGHAT, FQNNGV. CDR3 length: 14 amino acids. The CDR3 region has the DNA TGTGCCAGCAGCTTTGCCCAGGGGACCTACGAGCAGTACTTC. This gives the protein CASSFAQGTYEQYF.

This sequence joins TRBV7-6 and TRBJ2-2, with 7 positions matching TRBD2. The CDR3 spans 17 residues. Germline CDR1 reads SGHVS; CDR2 reads FNYEAQ. V dropped 5 bases and J dropped 0; count of bases not matched to a gene: 9. Written as DNA, the CDR3 is TGTGCCAGCAGCCCTACCGGGACTATCACGAACACCGGGGAGCTGTTTTTT. Protein product: CASSPTGTITNTGELFF.

This clonotype was seen at least ten times. This rearrangement joins TRBV12-3 or TRBV12-4 to TRBJ2-1; D is unclear. This CDR3 spans 14 amino acids. Trimming removed 5 bases at V and 6 bases at J, with 14 bases between. DNA for the CDR3: TGTGCCAGCAGTCCACAACACGCAGGCAATGAGCAGTTCTTC. Protein: CASSPQHAGNEQFF.